This entry lists 26 T cell receptor beta chains sequenced from one sample in a study of shared clonotypes between healthy human individuals. Only in-frame clones appear in the TCRdb table, and some are missing; sequencing was by immunoSEQ multiplex PCR. Of roughly 2,500,000 clones listed, 93% are singletons. Input material: naive CD4+ T cells from PBMCs. Subset indicated: CD45RA+ positively selected. Receptor source: a man between 18 and 29 years old in good health. Some clones in this sample may be carry-over from other donors' samples.

The chain is built from TRBV2 and TRBJ2-1; the match to TRBD2 covers 11 bases. In germline, CDR1 is SNHLY, CDR2 FYNNEI. The CDR3 length is 14 residues. V shed 3 bases and J 12 bases; nucleotides not matched to a gene: 7. The CDR3 spells CASSELLAGGGQFF. For the CDR3, the DNA is TGTGCCAGCAGTGAGTTGCTAGCGGGAGGAGGGCAGTTCTTC.

The V gene is TRBV28, the J gene TRBJ1-4, with no clear D. The CDR3 spans 11 residues. V was clipped by 3 bases and J by 8 bases, with 4 bases between them. The V gene's germline CDR1 is MDHEN and CDR2 SYDVKM. The CDR3 loop is CASSFEEKLFF. The CDR3 region has the DNA TGTGCCAGCAGTTTTGAGGAAAAACTGTTTTTT.

Of note for this clone: Additional DNA sequences in this sample encode the identical CDR3. This rearrangement joins TRBV7-2 to TRBJ2-7; D call uncertain. Deletions cut 5 bases from V and 4 bases from J, with 6 bases between. The germline gives CDR1 SGHTA, CDR2 FQGNSA. The CDR3 spans 11 residues. CDR3 in amino acids: CASSPRYEQYF. The CDR3 nucleotides are TGTGCCAGCAGCCCGCGGTACGAGCAGTACTTC.

This sequence joins TRBV2 and TRBJ1-2; D is possibly TRBD1 (6 bases). Per the germline V gene, CDR1 is SNHLY and CDR2 is FYNNEI. V was shortened by 0 bases and J by 1 base, with 21 bases between the two germline ends. This CDR3 is 19 amino acids long. The CDR3, as DNA: TGTGCCAGCAGTGAAGCGGTCTCCGCAGGGGCGGGGTTTAACTATGGCTACACCTTC. Protein: CASSEAVSAGAGFNYGYTF. Variable domain in full (rest from reference TRBV2 and TRBJ1-2): EPEVTQTPSHQVTQMGQEVILRCVPISNHLYFYWYRQILGQKVEFLVSFYNNEISEKSEIFDDQFSVERPDGSNFTLKIRSTKLEDSAMYFCASSEAVSAGAGFNYGYTFGSGTRLTVV.

The chain carries TRBV7-2 and TRBJ2-2; tentative D call: TRBD1 (6 bases). Trimming cost V 5 bases and J 3 bases, with 16 bases left between them. The CDR3 covers 16 residues. Germline CDR1 reads SGHTA; CDR2 reads FQGNSA. CDR3 sequence (DNA): TGTGCCAGCAGCCTCCGCGGGTCAGGGGACACCGGGGAGCTGTTTTTT. Translating it yields CASSLRGSGDTGELFF.

This chain connects TRBV27 to TRBJ1-5; 9 bases fit TRBD1. CDR3 length equals 16 residues. The germline CDR1 and CDR2 sequences are MNHEY and SMNVEV (reference sequence). V lost 3 bases and J lost 5; bases outside the gene matches: 8. CDR3 loop: CASSFLGQGAHQPQHF. CDR3 nucleotide sequence: TGTGCCAGCAGTTTTCTGGGACAGGGAGCCCATCAGCCCCAGCATTTT.

The CDR3 region is CASRLSGNSGYEQYF. The CDR3 nucleotides read TGTGCCAGTAGACTTAGCGGGAACTCCGGTTACGAGCAGTACTTC. This chain uses TRBV19 with TRBJ2-7; 8 bases agree with TRBD2. The CDR3 covers 15 residues. Germline V gives CDR1 LNHDA, CDR2 SQIVND (reference sequence). The ends lost 6 bases at V and 4 bases at J; junction bases unmatched: 11.

The rearrangement links TRBV9 to TRBJ1-3, with D unresolved. Germline lookup yields CDR1 SGDLS and CDR2 YYNGEE. The CDR3 loop spans 16 amino acids. The V end was cut by 0 bases, the J end by 0 bases, with 10 bases between. CDR3 bases: TGTGCCAGCAGCGTAGGTCCGGCTCTCTCTGGAAACACCATATATTTT. Its protein is CASSVGPALSGNTIYF.

This chain's CDR3 is CASSLAQTGYSNQPQHF. The DNA of the CDR3 is TGTGCCAGCAGTTTGGCCCAGACAGGGTATAGCAATCAGCCCCAGCATTTT. The rearrangement links TRBV28 to TRBJ1-5; 7 nucleotides line up with TRBD1. This CDR3 has 17 residues. Germline assignment: CDR1 MDHEN and CDR2 SYDVKM. J was trimmed by 0 bases and V by 3 bases; bases with no gene match: 8.

The rearrangement joins TRBV28 to TRBJ2-3, with 9 bases identical to TRBD1. Germline assignment: CDR1 MDHEN and CDR2 SYDVKM. Losses at the gene ends were 5 bases for V and 4 bases for J; bases not matched to a gene: 4. The CDR3 length is 14 residues. CDR3: CASSRDRAADTQYF. The CDR3 coding sequence is TGTGCCAGCAGTCGGGACAGGGCGGCAGATACGCAGTATTTT.

V gene TRBV10-3 combines with J gene TRBJ2-3, with D maybe TRBD2 (7 bases). Germline CDR1 reads ENHRY; CDR2 reads SYGVKD. V shed 0 bases and J shed 4 bases, with 14 bases lying between them. This CDR3 region has 16 residues. The CDR3 is CAISESGGARADTQYF. CDR3 bases: TGTGCCATCAGTGAGTCTGGGGGGGCGAGGGCAGATACGCAGTATTTT.

This chain connects TRBV5-1 to TRBJ2-5; TRBD2 matches 11 bases. The germline CDR1 and CDR2 sequences are SGHRS and YFSETQ. Germline trimming cut 4 bases from V and 0 bases from J; bases unmatched to any gene: 5. CDR3 size: 16 residues. The CDR3 is CASSVLAGGNQETQYF. For the CDR3, the DNA is TGCGCCAGCAGCGTTTTAGCGGGAGGGAACCAAGAGACCCAGTACTTC.

This chain joins TRBV2 and TRBJ2-7; D is perhaps TRBD1 (6 bases). This CDR3 contains 17 residues. The ends were cut back, 4 bases at V and 0 bases at J, with 19 bases in the middle. CDR1 is SNHLY and CDR2 is FYNNEI in the germline V gene. The chain's CDR3 is CASSAALVRGDSYEQYF. The CDR3 bases are TGTGCCAGCAGTGCTGCTTTGGTCAGGGGCGACTCCTACGAGCAGTACTTC.

The CDR3 spells CASRRGRFLSGANVLTF. As DNA, the CDR3 is TGCGCCAGCAGAAGGGGCAGATTCCTCTCTGGGGCCAACGTCCTGACTTTC. The rearrangement uses TRBV5-1 and TRBJ2-6; TRBD1 might be the D (5 bases). The CDR3 covers 17 residues. V was trimmed by 5 bases and J by 0 bases, leaving 15 bases between them. Germline CDR1 and CDR2: SGHRS and YFSETQ.

As to this clone: Other DNA sequences in the sample encode the same CDR3. The chain joins TRBV2 to TRBJ2-5; D uncertain. Trimming took off 8 bases at V and 4 bases at J, with 2 bases between the two ends. This CDR3 comprises 9 residues. Germline V lookup: CDR1 SNHLY, CDR2 FYNNEI. CDR3 sequence reads: CASGETQYF. For the CDR3, the DNA is TGTGCCAGCGGAGAGACCCAGTACTTC.

CDR3 DNA: TGTGCCAGCAGTGAAAAGTCTAGCGGATACAATGAGCAGTTCTTC. Its protein is CASSEKSSGYNEQFF. The chain is built from TRBV2 and TRBJ2-1, with 7 bases that match TRBD2. The germline V gene encodes CDR1 SNHLY and CDR2 FYNNEI. V lost 2 bases, J lost 4 bases, and 5 bases stayed unmatched. This CDR3 spans 15 amino acids.

CDR3 in amino acids: CASSFRDRGANEQFF. Here the CDR3 DNA reads TGTGCCAGCAGCTTCAGGGACAGGGGTGCGAATGAGCAGTTCTTC. The V call is TRBV13, the J call TRBJ2-1; 10 bases fit TRBD1. The ends lost 3 bases at V and 7 bases at J; junction bases unmatched: 6. The CDR3 contains 15 residues. Germline CDR1 PRHDT, CDR2 FYEKMQ (reference sequence).

This chain connects TRBV6-6 to TRBJ2-7; maybe TRBD1 (6 bases). Germline CDR1 MNHNY, CDR2 SVGAGI (reference sequence). Trimming stripped 0 bases from V and 2 bases from J, with 11 bases between. The CDR3 has 15 amino acids. The CDR3, as DNA: TGTGCCAGCAGTTACTCGACGACAGGAGCCTACGAGCAGTACTTC. Its translation is CASSYSTTGAYEQYF.

On this clone: The sample holds other DNA sequences that translate to the same CDR3. The V and J genes are TRBV2 and TRBJ1-5; 8 bases are shared with TRBD1. Germline V gene data show CDR1 as SNHLY and CDR2 as FYNNEI. Trimming cost V 6 bases and J 7 bases; bases outside gene matches: 8. This CDR3 spans 14 amino acids. The CDR3: CASSGTGGSQPQHF. CDR3 coding DNA: TGTGCCAGCAGCGGTACAGGGGGGTCACAGCCCCAGCATTTT.

The gene calls are TRBV6-6 and TRBJ2-7; 9 nucleotides match TRBD2. Unmatched junction bases numbered 8, after V lost 4 bases and J lost 4 bases. CDR1 is MNHNY, CDR2 SVGAGI, per germline (reference sequence). The CDR3 has 15 residues. The CDR3 sequence is CASSSPAGGLYEQYF. The CDR3 DNA is TGTGCCAGCAGTTCCCCAGCGGGAGGATTATACGAGCAGTACTTC.

V is TRBV27 and J is TRBJ2-1; the D is unclear. The V end lost 4 bases, the J end lost 8 bases, and 6 bases lay between the germline ends. The CDR3 covers 11 residues. Germline CDR1 is MNHEY and CDR2 is SMNVEV (reference sequence). The CDR3 region has the DNA TGTGCCAGCAGTTGGTTTTATGAGCAGTTCTTC. Translating it yields CASSWFYEQFF.

As to this clone: This same CDR3 is encoded by further DNA sequences in the sample. The rearrangement joins TRBV7-9 to TRBJ1-4; no clear D gene. CDR3 size: 13 residues. Trimming shortened V by 6 bases and J by 3 bases, and 8 bases separated the two germline ends. Per germline, CDR1 SEHNR and CDR2 FQNEAQ (reference sequence). The CDR3 DNA is TGTGCCAGCAGACGATCGGCTAATGAAAAACTGTTTTTT. Amino acids: CASRRSANEKLFF.

This chain joins TRBV6-5 and TRBJ1-5; TRBD1 aligns across 8 bases. The CDR3 is made up of 15 amino acids. CDR1 MNHEY and CDR2 SVGAGI come from the germline V gene. V shed 5 bases and J 7 bases; nucleotides not matched to a gene: 10. The CDR3, as DNA: TGTGCCAGCAGTCAGGACAGGGCCCCTCTGCAGCCCCAGCATTTT. The encoded protein is CASSQDRAPLQPQHF.

The chain employs TRBV11-2 and TRBJ2-1; D is uncertain. The CDR3 consists of 11 residues. CDR1 and CDR2 from the germline V gene are SGHAT and FQNNGV. Trimming took 5 bases from V and 4 from J, leaving 3 bases between them. CDR3 residues: CASSEYNEQFF. CDR3 bases: TGTGCCAGCAGCGAATACAATGAGCAGTTCTTC.

The J gene is TRBJ1-5, the V gene TRBV18; D not resolved. CDR1 is KGHSH and CDR2 is LQKENI in the germline V gene. CDR3 size: 14 residues. V lost 6 bases and J lost 5, with 14 bases in between. The CDR3 is CASSSGGSDQPQHF. DNA of the CDR3: TGTGCCAGCTCGTCTGGAGGGAGCGATCAGCCCCAGCATTTT.

This chain joins TRBV7-9 and TRBJ2-3, with D uncertain. The CDR3 length is 15 residues. The V gene lost 1 base and the J gene lost 6 bases, with 14 bases spanning the gap. Germline CDR1 is SEHNR and CDR2 is FQNEAQ (reference sequence). CDR3 protein: CASSLGRRPQDTQYF. CDR3 coding DNA: TGTGCCAGCAGCTTAGGCCGCCGACCGCAGGATACGCAGTATTTT. The variable domain in full, with the rest retrieved from reference TRBV7-9 and TRBJ2-3, is DTGVSQNPRHKITKRGQNVTFRCDPISEHNRLYWYRQTLGQGPEFLTYFQNEAQLEKSRLLSDRFSAERPKGSFSTLEIQRTEQGDSAMYLCASSLGRRPQDTQYFGPGTRLTVL.